Reported below is one TCR beta chain. The data derive from a study of blood T cell repertoires in COVID-19. Study summary: Some COVID-19 samples were acute and others convalescent; all came from the United States, Italy and Spain.

Generated by immunoSEQ multiplex PCR, the TCRdb table keeps only in-frame clones and is missing some. The repertoire holds roughly 380,000 clones, with approximately 89% as singletons. The CDR3 runs to 16 residues. V lost 0 bases and J 4 bases, leaving 15 bases between the germline ends. Germline CDR1 is LNHDA and CDR2 is SQIVND (reference sequence). This sequence joins TRBV19 and TRBJ1-1; weak D call: TRBD1 (5 bases). Source material: peripheral blood. The source of this sequence is an older woman with COVID-19, enrolled during active disease. CDR3: CASSIEGRGSGTEAFF. The CDR3 nucleotides read TGTGCCAGTAGTATAGAGGGGCGAGGCAGTGGCACTGAAGCTTTCTTT. The complete variable domain, with remaining parts taken from reference TRBV19 and TRBJ1-1, reads DGGITQSPKYLFRKEGQNVTLSCEQNLNHDAMYWYRQDPGQGLRLIYYSQIVNDFQKGDIAEGYSVSREKKESFPLTVTSAQKNPTAFYLCASSIEGRGSGTEAFFGQGTRLTVV.